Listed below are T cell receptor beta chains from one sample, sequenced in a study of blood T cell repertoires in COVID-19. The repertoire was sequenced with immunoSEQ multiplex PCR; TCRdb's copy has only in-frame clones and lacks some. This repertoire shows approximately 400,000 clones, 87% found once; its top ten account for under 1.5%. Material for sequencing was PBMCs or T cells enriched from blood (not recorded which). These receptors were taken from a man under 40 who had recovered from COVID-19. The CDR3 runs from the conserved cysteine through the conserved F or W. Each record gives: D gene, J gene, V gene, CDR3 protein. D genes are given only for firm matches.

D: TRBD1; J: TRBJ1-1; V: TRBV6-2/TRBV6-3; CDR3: CASSTPGTGPEAFF
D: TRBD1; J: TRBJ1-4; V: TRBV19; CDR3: CASKPGQAREKLFF
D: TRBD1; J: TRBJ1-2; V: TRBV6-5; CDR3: CASTSFPGQGNGYTF
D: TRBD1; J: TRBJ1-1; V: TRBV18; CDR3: CASSPGTGHLNTEAFF
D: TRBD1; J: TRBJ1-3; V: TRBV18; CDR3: CASSQTGDGNTIYF
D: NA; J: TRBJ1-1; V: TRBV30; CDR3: CAWTSGYGAEAFF
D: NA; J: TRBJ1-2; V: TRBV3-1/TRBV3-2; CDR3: CASRDSYGYTF
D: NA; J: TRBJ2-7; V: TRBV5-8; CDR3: CASSLGTVKGYEQYF
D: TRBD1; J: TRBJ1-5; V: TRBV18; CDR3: CASSPGQGNQPQHF
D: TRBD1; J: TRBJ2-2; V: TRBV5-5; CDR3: CASSETGGYSGELFF
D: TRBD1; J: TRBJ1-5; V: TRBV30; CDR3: CAWRGQGGSNQPQHF
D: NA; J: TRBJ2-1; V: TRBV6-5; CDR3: CASRALAGDEQFF
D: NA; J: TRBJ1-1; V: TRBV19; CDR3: CASREGIRLKRAFF
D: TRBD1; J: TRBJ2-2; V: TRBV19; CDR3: CASSLGQGGTGELFF
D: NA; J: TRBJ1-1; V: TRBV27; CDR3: CASSLGRGNTEAFF
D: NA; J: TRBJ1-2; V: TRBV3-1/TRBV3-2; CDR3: CASSQAGDVNYGYTF
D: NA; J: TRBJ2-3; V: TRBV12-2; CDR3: CASRSTRSLAGETFSSTDTQYF
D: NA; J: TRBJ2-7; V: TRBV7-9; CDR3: CASSYISGPSSYEQYF
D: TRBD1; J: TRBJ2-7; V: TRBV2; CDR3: CASRIRDRGYEQYF
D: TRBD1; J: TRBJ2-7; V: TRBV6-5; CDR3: CASSGTGVFYEQYF
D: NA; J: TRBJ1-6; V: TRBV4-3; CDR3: CASSQDSGLNSPLHF
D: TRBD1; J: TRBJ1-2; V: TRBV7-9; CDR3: CASSRLTGDRAF
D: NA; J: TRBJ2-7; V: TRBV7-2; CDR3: CASSSDISYEQYF
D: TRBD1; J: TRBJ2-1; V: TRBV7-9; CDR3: CASSRTGGSYNEQFF
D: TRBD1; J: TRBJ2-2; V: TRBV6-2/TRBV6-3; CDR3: CASSIIIQGIGGELFF
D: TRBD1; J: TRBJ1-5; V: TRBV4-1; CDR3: CASSQGWDRNQPQHF
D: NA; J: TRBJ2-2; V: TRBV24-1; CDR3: CATSEGQGHGELFF
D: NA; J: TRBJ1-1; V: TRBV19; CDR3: CASSTGIGVNTEAFF
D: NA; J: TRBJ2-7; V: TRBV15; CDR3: CATSGPDYEQYF
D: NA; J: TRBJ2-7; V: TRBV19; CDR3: CASKDSSYEQYF
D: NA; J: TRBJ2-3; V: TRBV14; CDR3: CASSPIFSPTTVDTQYF
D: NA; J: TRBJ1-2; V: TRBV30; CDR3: CAWSVDTGYQHYGYTF
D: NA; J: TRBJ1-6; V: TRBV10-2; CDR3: CASSRGQSRPSYNSPLHF
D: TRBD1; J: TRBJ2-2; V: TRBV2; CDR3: CASRPGTANTGELFF
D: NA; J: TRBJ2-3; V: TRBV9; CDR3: CASSVGPREEDTQYF
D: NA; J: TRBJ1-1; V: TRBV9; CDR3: CASSPTAMNTEAFF
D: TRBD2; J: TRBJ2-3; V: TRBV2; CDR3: CASSAEGSGADTQYF
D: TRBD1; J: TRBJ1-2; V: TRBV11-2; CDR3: CASSFRDRWYGYTF
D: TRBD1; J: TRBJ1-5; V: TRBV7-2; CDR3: CASSLRQGGNQPQHF
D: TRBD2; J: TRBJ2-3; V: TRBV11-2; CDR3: CASSLKGLAGVTDTQYF
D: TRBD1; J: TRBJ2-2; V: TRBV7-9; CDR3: CASSLPFTGVNTGELFF
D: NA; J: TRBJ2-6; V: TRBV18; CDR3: CASSLGQPDTGANVLTF
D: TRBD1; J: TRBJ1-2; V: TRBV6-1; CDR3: CASSEALTGPNYGYTF
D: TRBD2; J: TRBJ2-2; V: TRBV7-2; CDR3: CASSFGGGANTGELFF
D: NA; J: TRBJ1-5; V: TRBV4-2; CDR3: CASSQGTVEQPQHF
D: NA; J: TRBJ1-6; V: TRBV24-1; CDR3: CATSEIRVGGKGENSPLHF
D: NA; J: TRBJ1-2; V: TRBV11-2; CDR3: CASSLGGGPYGYTF
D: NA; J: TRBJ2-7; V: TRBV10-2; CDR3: CASISNRYPYEQYF
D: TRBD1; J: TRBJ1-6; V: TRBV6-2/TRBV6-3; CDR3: CASSRSPGQGASPLHF
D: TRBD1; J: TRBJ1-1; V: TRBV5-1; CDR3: CASSSQGQGNTEAFF
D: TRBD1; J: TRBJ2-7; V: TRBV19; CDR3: CASTPSAGGYEQYF
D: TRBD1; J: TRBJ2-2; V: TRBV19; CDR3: CASRDRGRILPGELFF
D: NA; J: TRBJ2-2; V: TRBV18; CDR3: CASSPYHPDSANTGELFF
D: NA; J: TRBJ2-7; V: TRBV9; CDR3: CASSVDGSSYEQYF
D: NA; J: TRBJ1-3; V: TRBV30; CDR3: CAWSTGNSGNTIYF
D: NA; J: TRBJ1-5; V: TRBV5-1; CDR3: CASSFGSGDRPQHF
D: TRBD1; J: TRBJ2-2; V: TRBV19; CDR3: CASSRPTGVTGELFF
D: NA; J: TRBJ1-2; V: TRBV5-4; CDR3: CASSLLQVGYTF
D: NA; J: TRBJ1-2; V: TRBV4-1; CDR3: CASSQTRVDYGYTF